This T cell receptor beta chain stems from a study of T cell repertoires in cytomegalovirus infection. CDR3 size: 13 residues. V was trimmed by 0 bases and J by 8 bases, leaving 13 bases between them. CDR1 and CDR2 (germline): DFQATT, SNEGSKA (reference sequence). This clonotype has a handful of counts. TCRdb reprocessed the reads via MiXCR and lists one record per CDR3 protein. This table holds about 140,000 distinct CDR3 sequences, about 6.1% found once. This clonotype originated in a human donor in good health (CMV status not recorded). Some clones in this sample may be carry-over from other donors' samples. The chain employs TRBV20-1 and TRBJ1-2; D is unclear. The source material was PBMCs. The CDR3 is CSARDLVVTGYTF. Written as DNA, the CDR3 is TGCAGTGCTAGAGATTTAGTGGTCACCGGCTACACCTTC.